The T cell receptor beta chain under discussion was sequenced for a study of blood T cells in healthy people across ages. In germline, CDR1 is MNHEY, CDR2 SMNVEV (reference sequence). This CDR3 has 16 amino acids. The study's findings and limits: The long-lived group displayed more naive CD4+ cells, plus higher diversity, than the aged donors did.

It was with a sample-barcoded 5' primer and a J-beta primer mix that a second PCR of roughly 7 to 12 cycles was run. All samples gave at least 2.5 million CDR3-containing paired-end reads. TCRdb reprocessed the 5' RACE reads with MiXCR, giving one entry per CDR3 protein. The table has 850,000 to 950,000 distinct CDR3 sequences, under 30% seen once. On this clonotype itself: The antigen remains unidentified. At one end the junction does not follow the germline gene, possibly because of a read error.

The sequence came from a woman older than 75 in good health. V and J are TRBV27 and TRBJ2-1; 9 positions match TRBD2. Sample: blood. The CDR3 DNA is TGTGTCAGCAGTTTATATTTAGCGGGGGTCTTAAATGAGCAGTTCTTC. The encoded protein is CVSSLYLAGVLNEQFF.